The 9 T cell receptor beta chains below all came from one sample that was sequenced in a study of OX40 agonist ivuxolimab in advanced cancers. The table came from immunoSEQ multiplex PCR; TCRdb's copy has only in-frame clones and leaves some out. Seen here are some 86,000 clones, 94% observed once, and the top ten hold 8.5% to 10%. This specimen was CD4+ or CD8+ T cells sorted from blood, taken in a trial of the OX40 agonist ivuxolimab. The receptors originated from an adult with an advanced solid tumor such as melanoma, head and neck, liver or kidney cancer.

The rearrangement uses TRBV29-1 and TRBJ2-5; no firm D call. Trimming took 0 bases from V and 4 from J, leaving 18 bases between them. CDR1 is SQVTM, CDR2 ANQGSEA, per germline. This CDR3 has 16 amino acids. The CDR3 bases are TGCAGCGTTGAAGAGCCGGGCCTTGGGGTGCGAGAGACCCAGTACTTC. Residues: CSVEEPGLGVRETQYF.

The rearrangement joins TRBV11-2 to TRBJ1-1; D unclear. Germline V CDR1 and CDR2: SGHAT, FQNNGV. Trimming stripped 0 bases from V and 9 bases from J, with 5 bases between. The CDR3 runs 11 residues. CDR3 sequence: CASSLELKAFF. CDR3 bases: TGTGCCAGCAGCTTAGAATTGAAAGCTTTCTTT.

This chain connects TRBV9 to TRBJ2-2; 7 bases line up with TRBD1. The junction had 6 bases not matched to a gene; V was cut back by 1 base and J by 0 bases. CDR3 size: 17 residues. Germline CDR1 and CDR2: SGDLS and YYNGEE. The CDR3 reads CASSVSRDSANTGELFF. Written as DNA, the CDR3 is TGTGCCAGCAGCGTATCCCGGGACAGTGCGAACACCGGGGAGCTGTTTTTT.

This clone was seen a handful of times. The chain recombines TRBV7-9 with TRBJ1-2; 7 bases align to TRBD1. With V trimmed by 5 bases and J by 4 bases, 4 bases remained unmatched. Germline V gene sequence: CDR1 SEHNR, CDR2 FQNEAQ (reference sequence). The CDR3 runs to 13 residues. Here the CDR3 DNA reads TGTGCCAGCAGCCTCGACAGGGCCTATGGCTACACCTTC. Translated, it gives CASSLDRAYGYTF.

DNA for the CDR3: TGTGCCAGCAGTTTGGGGGACCGGGACGGTAAAAATGAAAAACTGTTTTTT. Its translation: CASSLGDRDGKNEKLFF. The J gene is TRBJ1-4, the V gene TRBV28; D possibly corresponds to TRBD1 (5 bases). The CDR3 totals 17 residues. The germline V gene encodes CDR1 MDHEN and CDR2 SYDVKM. Trimming left V 3 bases short and J 5 bases short, with 19 bases between.

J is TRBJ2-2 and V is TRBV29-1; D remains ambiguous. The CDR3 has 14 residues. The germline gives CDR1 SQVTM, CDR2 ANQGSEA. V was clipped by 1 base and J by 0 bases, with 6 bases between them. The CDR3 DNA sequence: TGCAGCGTTGAAGTACGACCGAACACCGGGGAGCTGTTTTTT. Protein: CSVEVRPNTGELFF.

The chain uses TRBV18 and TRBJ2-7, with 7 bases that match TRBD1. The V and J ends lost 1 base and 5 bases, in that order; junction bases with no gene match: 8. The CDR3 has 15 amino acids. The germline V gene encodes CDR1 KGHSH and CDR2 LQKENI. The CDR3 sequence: CASSPLGQGVDEQYF. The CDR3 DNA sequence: TGTGCCAGCTCACCACTGGGCCAGGGGGTCGACGAGCAGTACTTC. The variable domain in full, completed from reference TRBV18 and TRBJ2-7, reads NAGVMQNPRHLVRRRGQEARLRCSPMKGHSHVYWYRQLPEEGLKFMVYLQKENIIDESGMPKERFSAEFPKEGPSILRIQQVVRGDSAAYFCASSPLGQGVDEQYFGPGTRLTVT.

CDR3 in amino acids: CASRQPPDTEAFF. CDR3 bases: TGCGCCAGTCGTCAACCGCCCGACACTGAAGCTTTCTTT. V gene TRBV4-3 combines with J gene TRBJ1-1, with D hard to call. Germline lookup yields CDR1 LGHNA and CDR2 YSLEER. With 9 bases removed from V and 3 bases from J, the gap between germline ends came to 14 bases. CDR3 length: 13 residues.

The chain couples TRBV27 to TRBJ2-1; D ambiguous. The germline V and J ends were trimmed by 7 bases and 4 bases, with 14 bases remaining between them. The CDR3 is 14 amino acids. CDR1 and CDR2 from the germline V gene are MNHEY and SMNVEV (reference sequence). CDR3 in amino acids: CASTDGRLYNEQFF. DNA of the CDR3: TGTGCCAGCACCGATGGGCGGCTATACAATGAGCAGTTCTTC.